These T cell receptor beta chains were read from a single sample in a study of OX40 agonist ivuxolimab in advanced cancers. The data were produced by immunoSEQ multiplex PCR, yet TCRdb's version contains in-frame clones alone and is incomplete. The sample has about 33,000 clones, approximately 80% seen once. The sequencing used CD4+ or CD8+ T cells sorted from blood, collected in a trial of the OX40 agonist ivuxolimab. Receptors were obtained from an adult with an advanced solid tumor such as melanoma, head and neck, liver or kidney cancer. The CDR3 runs from the conserved cysteine through the conserved F or W. D genes are given only for firm matches. Clone size is given for some rows only: seen once, a few or many times, or a class if the clone is expanded.

D	J	size	V	CDR3	DNA
TRBD1	TRBJ2-7	.	TRBV7-8	CASSSGQGSYEQYF	TGTGCCAGCAGCTCAGGACAGGGGTCCTACGAGCAGTACTTC
TRBD1	TRBJ1-5	.	TRBV29-1	CSVRTGGNQPQHF	TGCAGCGTTAGGACAGGGGGCAATCAGCCCCAGCATTTT
TRBD1	TRBJ2-1	.	TRBV7-8	CASSLAGTGGYNEQFF	TGTGCCAGCAGCTTAGCAGGGACAGGGGGCTACAATGAGCAGTTCTTC
.	TRBJ1-4	.	TRBV9	CASSVAGAPGPLFF	TGTGCCAGCAGCGTAGCTGGAGCCCCAGGACCCCTGTTTTTT
TRBD1	TRBJ1-1	.	TRBV14	CASSLQGPKTEAFF	TGTGCCAGCAGCCTACAGGGGCCGAAGACTGAAGCTTTCTTT
TRBD1	TRBJ2-2	.	TRBV2	CASGRDSNTGELFF	TGTGCCAGCGGCCGGGACAGTAACACCGGGGAGCTGTTTTTT
.	TRBJ2-7	.	TRBV7-9	CASSLGDEQYF	TGTGCCAGCAGCTTAGGAGACGAGCAGTACTTC
.	TRBJ1-2	.	TRBV9	CASSVEGNLNYGYTF	TGTGCCAGCAGCGTAGAAGGGAACCTTAACTATGGCTACACCTTC
.	TRBJ1-6	.	TRBV7-2	CASSPLRGQNSPLHF	TGTGCCAGCAGCCCCCTCAGAGGACAGAATTCACCCCTCCACTTT
TRBD1	TRBJ1-1	.	TRBV2	CASRGTGGFTEAFF	TGTGCCAGCAGGGGGACAGGGGGCTTCACTGAAGCTTTCTTT
TRBD1	TRBJ1-5	.	TRBV10-3	CAISKTGPHQPQHF	TGTGCCATCAGCAAGACAGGGCCTCACCAGCCCCAGCATTTT
.	TRBJ1-5	.	TRBV5-1	CASSLYGASNQPQHF	TGCGCCAGCAGCTTGTACGGGGCTAGCAATCAGCCCCAGCATTTT
TRBD1	TRBJ2-2	.	TRBV11-2	CASSFPDRDPNTGELFF	TGTGCCAGCAGCTTCCCTGACAGGGACCCGAACACCGGGGAGCTGTTTTTT
TRBD1	TRBJ2-5	.	TRBV7-9	CASTLVKDREETQYF	TGTGCCAGCACGCTTGTGAAGGACAGGGAGGAGACCCAGTACTTC
.	TRBJ1-1	.	TRBV6-4	CASSRTKESAEAFF	TGTGCCAGCAGCCGTACCAAGGAGAGCGCTGAAGCTTTCTTT
.	TRBJ1-1	.	TRBV2	CASSDAPYRAGAFF	TGTGCCAGCAGTGACGCCCCTTACAGGGCGGGCGCTTTCTTT
.	TRBJ2-7	.	TRBV5-4	CAGGRGAVIEQYF	TGTGCTGGGGGGAGGGGGGCTGTCATTGAGCAGTACTTC
.	TRBJ1-1	few	TRBV6-5	CASRANKVPNTEAFF	TGTGCCAGCAGAGCGAATAAGGTCCCGAACACTGAAGCTTTCTTT
TRBD1	TRBJ1-1	once	TRBV27	CASSTGDSWNTEAFF	TGTGCCAGCAGTACGGGGGACAGTTGGAACACTGAAGCTTTCTTT
TRBD1	TRBJ1-2	few	TRBV9	CASSARDRGNYGYTF	TGTGCCAGCAGCGCTAGGGACAGGGGGAACTATGGCTACACCTTC
.	TRBJ1-2	.	TRBV19	CASSIWGENYGYTF	TGTGCCAGTAGTATATGGGGAGAGAACTATGGCTACACCTTC
TRBD1	TRBJ2-7	.	TRBV27	CASSTTGGGIEQYF	TGTGCCAGCAGTACGACAGGGGGTGGGATCGAGCAGTACTTC
.	TRBJ1-2	.	TRBV19	CASSPRADPTNYGYTF	TGTGCCAGTTCCCCGCGGGCGGACCCAACTAACTATGGCTACACCTTC
.	TRBJ1-6	medium-sized	TRBV2	CASSAQLWGSYNSPLHF	TGTGCCAGCAGCGCCCAATTGTGGGGATCCTATAATTCACCCCTCCACTTT
.	TRBJ1-2	.	TRBV7-9	CASSLPGHYGYTF	TGTGCCAGCAGCTTACCGGGCCACTATGGCTACACCTTC
TRBD2	TRBJ2-3	.	TRBV10-2	CASSPTSGGSDTQYF	TGCGCCAGCAGCCCAACTAGCGGGGGCTCAGATACGCAGTATTTT
TRBD1	TRBJ1-1	.	TRBV2	CASYGQGMNTEAFF	TGTGCCAGCTATGGACAGGGCATGAACACTGAAGCTTTCTTT
.	TRBJ2-1	once	TRBV15	CATSRPGLEFINEQFF	TGTGCCACCAGCAGACCCGGCCTTGAGTTTATCAATGAGCAGTTCTTC
.	TRBJ2-7	.	TRBV11-1	CASSLVLIGAEEQYF	TGTGCCAGCAGCTTAGTCCTTATAGGAGCTGAAGAGCAGTACTTC
.	TRBJ1-5	.	TRBV5-1	CASSPGVNSNQPQHF	TGCGCCAGCAGCCCGGGGGTTAATAGCAATCAGCCCCAGCATTTT
.	TRBJ1-1	.	TRBV11-2	CASSLEPGMNTEAFF	TGTGCCAGCAGCTTAGAACCGGGGATGAACACTGAAGCTTTCTTT
TRBD1	TRBJ1-6	.	TRBV27	CASSYRGGTPLHF	TGTGCCAGCAGTTACAGGGGAGGGACACCCCTCCACTTT
.	TRBJ1-5	.	TRBV28	CASEQGNQPQHF	TGTGCCAGCGAACAGGGTAATCAGCCCCAGCATTTT
TRBD2	TRBJ2-5	.	TRBV9	CASSPLASGGLQETQYF	TGTGCCAGCAGCCCCCTCGCTAGCGGGGGCCTCCAAGAGACCCAGTACTTC
.	TRBJ1-5	.	TRBV11-2	CASSLGRGDSNQPQHF	TGTGCCAGCAGCTTAGGACGGGGGGATAGCAATCAGCCCCAGCATTTT
TRBD2	TRBJ2-1	.	TRBV5-4	CASSDPSGGADNEQFF	TGTGCCAGCAGCGACCCTAGCGGGGGGGCGGACAATGAGCAGTTCTTC
.	TRBJ2-2	.	TRBV2	CATMGGRTGELFF	TGTGCCACCATGGGAGGAAGGACCGGGGAGCTGTTTTTT
.	TRBJ1-2	.	TRBV5-4	CASSFGSAGALYGYTF	TGTGCCAGCAGCTTCGGTTCGGCAGGGGCCCTCTATGGCTACACCTTC
TRBD1	TRBJ2-1	.	TRBV14	CASSQDSKVWTGEIEQFF	TGTGCCAGCAGCCAAGATTCAAAGGTCTGGACAGGGGAAATCGAGCAGTTCTTC
TRBD1	TRBJ1-4	.	TRBV28	CASLFPGQGASEEKLFF	TGTGCCAGTTTATTTCCGGGACAGGGGGCATCGGAGGAAAAACTGTTTTTT
.	TRBJ1-1	.	TRBV10-3	CAISESFGGRDLEAFF	TGTGCCATCAGTGAGTCGTTTGGTGGCAGGGACCTTGAAGCTTTCTTT
TRBD1	TRBJ2-7	.	TRBV7-9	CASSYAFGDRATYEQYF	TGTGCCAGCAGCTACGCATTTGGGGACAGGGCAACCTACGAGCAGTACTTC
TRBD2	TRBJ2-1	.	TRBV27	CASSPGLAGLYEQFF	TGTGCCAGCAGTCCGGGACTAGCGGGGCTATATGAGCAGTTCTTC
TRBD1	TRBJ1-2	.	TRBV5-1	CASSFTGGSNYGYTF	TGCGCCAGCAGCTTTACAGGGGGAAGCAACTATGGCTACACCTTC
.	TRBJ1-1	.	TRBV6-1	CASRGLAEAFF	TGTGCCAGCAGAGGCCTCGCTGAAGCTTTCTTT
TRBD1	TRBJ1-4	.	TRBV15	CATSRGGQLNEKLFF	TGTGCCACCAGCAGAGGGGGACAGTTGAATGAAAAACTGTTTTTT
.	TRBJ1-1	once	TRBV19	CASSIGTGGFF	TGTGCCAGTAGTATAGGGACCGGAGGTTTCTTT
TRBD1	TRBJ2-7	.	TRBV5-1	CASSLGTGASYEQYF	TGCGCCAGCAGCTTGGGGACAGGGGCATCCTACGAGCAGTACTTC
.	TRBJ1-1	.	TRBV27	CASSLTGAHTEAFF	TGTGCCAGCAGTTTAACGGGGGCCCACACTGAAGCTTTCTTT
.	TRBJ1-2	.	TRBV10-2	CASSESKAGYGYTF	TGCGCCAGCAGTGAGTCGAAAGCAGGGTATGGCTACACCTTC
.	TRBJ1-3	.	TRBV7-2	CASSLSSGNTIYF	TGTGCCAGCAGCCTCAGTAGTGGAAACACCATATATTTT
.	TRBJ2-7	.	TRBV15	CATSRGTSSSYEQYF	TGTGCCACCAGCAGAGGGACATCAAGCTCCTACGAGCAGTACTTC